This T cell receptor beta chain appears in the sequencing data of a study of Graves' ophthalmopathy and Graves' hyperthyroidism. Researchers took RNA transcripts and amplified TCR beta CDR3 regions from them. In the first round, RT-PCR was carried out with HTBI primers, and a multiplex PCR formed the second round. One entry per CDR3 protein results from TCRdb running MiXCR on the multiplex PCR reads. The table records hundreds of thousands of distinct CDR3 sequences, under 50% of them present only once. This clonotype has a count of ten or more. This CDR3 is 14 amino acids long. Germline values: CDR1 SGHDN, CDR2 FVKESK. Trimming left V 1 base short and J 4 bases short, with 8 bases between.

Material for sequencing was peripheral blood. The chain uses TRBV14 and TRBJ1-3; D possibly corresponds to TRBD1 (6 bases). This TCR was recovered from an adult man with Graves' ophthalmopathy. Written as DNA, the CDR3 is TGTGCCAGCAGCCAAGTCGACAGGGGAAACACCATATATTTT. As protein: CASSQVDRGNTIYF. Filled out from reference TRBV14 and TRBJ1-3, the complete variable domain reads EAGVTQFPSHSVIEKGQTVTLRCDPISGHDNLYWYRRVMGKEIKFLLHFVKESKQDESGMPNNRFLAERTGGTYSTLKVQPAELEDSGVYFCASSQVDRGNTIYFGEGSWLTVV.